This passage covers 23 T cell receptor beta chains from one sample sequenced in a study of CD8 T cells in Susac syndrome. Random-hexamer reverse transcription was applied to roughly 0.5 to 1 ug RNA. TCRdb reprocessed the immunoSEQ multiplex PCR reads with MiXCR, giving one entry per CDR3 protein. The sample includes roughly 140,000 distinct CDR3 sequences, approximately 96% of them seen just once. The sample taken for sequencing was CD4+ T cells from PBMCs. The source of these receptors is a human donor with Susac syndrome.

The CDR3 DNA sequence: TGCAGTGCCCTACAGGGACAGGGGACCGGGGAGCTGTTTTTT. Translation gives CSALQGQGTGELFF. The V call is TRBV20-1, the J call TRBJ2-2, with 10 bases lining up with TRBD1. After removal of 6 bases from V and 5 bases from J, the junction contained 6 bases not matched to a gene. CDR3 size: 14 residues. The germline CDR1 and CDR2 sequences are DFQATT and SNEGSKA (reference sequence).

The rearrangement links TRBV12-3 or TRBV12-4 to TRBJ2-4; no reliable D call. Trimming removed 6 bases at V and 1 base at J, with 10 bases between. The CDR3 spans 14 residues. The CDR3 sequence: CASSRGGAKNIQYF. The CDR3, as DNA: TGTGCCAGCAGCAGAGGTGGGGCCAAAAACATTCAGTACTTC.

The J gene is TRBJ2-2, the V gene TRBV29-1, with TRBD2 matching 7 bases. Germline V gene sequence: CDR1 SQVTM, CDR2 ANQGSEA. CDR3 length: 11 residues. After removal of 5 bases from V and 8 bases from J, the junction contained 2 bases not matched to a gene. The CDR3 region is CSVPRGGELFF. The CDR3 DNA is TGCAGCGTTCCGCGGGGGGGGGAGCTGTTTTTT.

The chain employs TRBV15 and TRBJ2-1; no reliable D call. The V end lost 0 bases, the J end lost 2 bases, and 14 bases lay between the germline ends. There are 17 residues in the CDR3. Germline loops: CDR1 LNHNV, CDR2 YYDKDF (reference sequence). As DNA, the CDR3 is TGTGCCACCAGCAGAGAATCCCTATCGCTAGCCTACAATGAGCAGTTCTTC. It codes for CATSRESLSLAYNEQFF.

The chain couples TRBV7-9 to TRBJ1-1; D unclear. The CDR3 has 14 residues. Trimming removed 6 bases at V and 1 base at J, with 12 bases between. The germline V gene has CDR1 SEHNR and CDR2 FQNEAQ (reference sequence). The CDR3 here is CASRTGSQNTEAFF. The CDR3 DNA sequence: TGTGCCAGCAGAACCGGGTCTCAGAACACTGAAGCTTTCTTT.

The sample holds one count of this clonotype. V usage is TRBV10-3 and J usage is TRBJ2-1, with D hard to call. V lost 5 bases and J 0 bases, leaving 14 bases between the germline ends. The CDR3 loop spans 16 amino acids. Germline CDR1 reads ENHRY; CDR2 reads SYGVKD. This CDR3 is CAISLLASDSYNEQFF. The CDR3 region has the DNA TGTGCCATCAGTCTCCTTGCCAGTGACTCCTACAATGAGCAGTTCTTC.

CDR3 residues: CASKPDQGGAGQYF. The CDR3 region has the DNA TGTGCCAGCAAGCCCGACCAGGGGGGAGCTGGGCAGTATTTT. The chain is built from TRBV2 and TRBJ2-3, with a possible D match to TRBD1 (7 bases). The CDR3 loop spans 14 amino acids. Trimming shortened V by 7 bases and J by 11 bases, and 22 bases separated the two germline ends. Per the germline V gene, CDR1 is SNHLY and CDR2 is FYNNEI.

CDR3: CASSAAFNQPQHF. The CDR3, as DNA: TGTGCCAGCAGTGCGGCGTTCAATCAGCCCCAGCATTTT. The chain carries TRBV2 and TRBJ1-5; no clear D gene. Germline lookup yields CDR1 SNHLY and CDR2 FYNNEI. This CDR3 comprises 13 residues. Trimming stripped 4 bases from V and 3 bases from J, with 7 bases between.

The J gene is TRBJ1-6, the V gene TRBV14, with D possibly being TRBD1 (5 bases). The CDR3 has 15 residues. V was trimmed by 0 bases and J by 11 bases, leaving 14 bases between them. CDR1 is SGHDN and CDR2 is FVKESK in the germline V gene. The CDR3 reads CASSQDRAGSAPLHF. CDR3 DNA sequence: TGTGCCAGCAGCCAAGATCGGGCAGGGTCGGCACCCCTCCACTTT.

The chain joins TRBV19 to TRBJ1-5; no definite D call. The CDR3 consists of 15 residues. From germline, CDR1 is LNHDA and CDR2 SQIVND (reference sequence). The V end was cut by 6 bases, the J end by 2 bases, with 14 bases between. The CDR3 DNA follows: TGTGCCAGTAGAGTGGGCGAGGGAGGCAATCAGCCCCAGCATTTT. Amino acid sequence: CASRVGEGGNQPQHF. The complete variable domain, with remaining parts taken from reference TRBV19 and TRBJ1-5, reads DGGITQSPKYLFRKEGQNVTLSCEQNLNHDAMYWYRQDPGQGLRLIYYSQIVNDFQKGDIAEGYSVSREKKESFPLTVTSAQKNPTAFYLCASRVGEGGNQPQHFGDGTRLSIL.

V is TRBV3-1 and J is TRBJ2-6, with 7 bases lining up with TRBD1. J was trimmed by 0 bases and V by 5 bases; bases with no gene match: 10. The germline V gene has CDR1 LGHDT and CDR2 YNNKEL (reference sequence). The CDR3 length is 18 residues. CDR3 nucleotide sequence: TGTGCCAGCAGCGCATGGACAGGTACTACCTCTGGGGCCAACGTCCTGACTTTC. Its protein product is CASSAWTGTTSGANVLTF.

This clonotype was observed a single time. DNA for the CDR3: TGTGCCAGCAGTTTGACAGAACTACAAGAGACCCAGTACTTC. As protein: CASSLTELQETQYF. The chain joins TRBV7-8 to TRBJ2-5, with D perhaps matching TRBD1 (5 bases). This CDR3 is 14 amino acids long. Between the trimmed V and J ends, which lost 6 bases and 2 bases, there was a span of 13 bases. CDR1 and CDR2 (germline): SGHVS, FQNEAQ.

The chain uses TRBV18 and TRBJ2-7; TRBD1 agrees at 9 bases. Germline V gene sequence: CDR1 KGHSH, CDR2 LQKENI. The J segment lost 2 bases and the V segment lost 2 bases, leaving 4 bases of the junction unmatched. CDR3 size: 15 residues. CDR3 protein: CASSPGGDRAYEQYF. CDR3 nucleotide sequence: TGTGCCAGCTCACCAGGAGGGGACAGGGCCTACGAGCAGTACTTC. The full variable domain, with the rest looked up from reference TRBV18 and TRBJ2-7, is NAGVMQNPRHLVRRRGQEARLRCSPMKGHSHVYWYRQLPEEGLKFMVYLQKENIIDESGMPKERFSAEFPKEGPSILRIQQVVRGDSAAYFCASSPGGDRAYEQYFGPGTRLTVT.

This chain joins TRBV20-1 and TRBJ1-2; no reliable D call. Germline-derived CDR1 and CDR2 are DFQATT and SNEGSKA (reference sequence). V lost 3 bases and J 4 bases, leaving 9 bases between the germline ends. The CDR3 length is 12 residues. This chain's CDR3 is CSARTVTYGYTF. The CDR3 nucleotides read TGCAGTGCTAGGACGGTTACCTATGGCTACACCTTC.

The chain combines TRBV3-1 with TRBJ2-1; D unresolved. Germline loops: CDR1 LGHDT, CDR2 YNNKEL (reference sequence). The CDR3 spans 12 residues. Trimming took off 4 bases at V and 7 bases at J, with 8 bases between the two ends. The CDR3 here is CASSRGWNEQFF. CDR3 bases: TGTGCCAGCAGCCGAGGCTGGAATGAGCAGTTCTTC.

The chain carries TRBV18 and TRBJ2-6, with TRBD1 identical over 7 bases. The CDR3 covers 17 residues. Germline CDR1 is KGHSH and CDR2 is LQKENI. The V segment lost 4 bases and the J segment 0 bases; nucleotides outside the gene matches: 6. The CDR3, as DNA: TGTGCCAGCTCACTGGGACAGATCAGCTCTGGGGCCAACGTCCTGACTTTC. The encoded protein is CASSLGQISSGANVLTF.

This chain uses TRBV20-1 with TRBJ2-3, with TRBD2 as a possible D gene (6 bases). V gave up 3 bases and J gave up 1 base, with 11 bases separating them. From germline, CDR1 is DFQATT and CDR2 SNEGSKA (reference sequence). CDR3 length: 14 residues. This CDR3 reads CSARLWGGTDTQYF. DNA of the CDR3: TGCAGTGCTAGGTTGTGGGGGGGCACAGATACGCAGTATTTT.

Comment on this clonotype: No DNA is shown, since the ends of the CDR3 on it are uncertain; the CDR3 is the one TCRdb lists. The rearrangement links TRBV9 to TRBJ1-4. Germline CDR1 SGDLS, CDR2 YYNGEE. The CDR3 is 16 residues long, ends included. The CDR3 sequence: CASSVDGRDLMKNCFF.

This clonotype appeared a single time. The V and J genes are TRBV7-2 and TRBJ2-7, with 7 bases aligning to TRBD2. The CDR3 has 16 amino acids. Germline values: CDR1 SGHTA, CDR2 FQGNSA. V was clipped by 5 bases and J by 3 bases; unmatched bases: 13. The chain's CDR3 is CASSPIQGGGYYEQYF. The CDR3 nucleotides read TGTGCCAGCAGCCCGATACAAGGCGGGGGATACTACGAGCAGTACTTC.

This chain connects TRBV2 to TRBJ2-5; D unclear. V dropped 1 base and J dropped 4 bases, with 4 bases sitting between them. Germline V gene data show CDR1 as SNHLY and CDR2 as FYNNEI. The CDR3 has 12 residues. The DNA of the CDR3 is TGTGCCAGCAGTGAAGGAGGAGAGACCCAGTACTTC. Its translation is CASSEGGETQYF.

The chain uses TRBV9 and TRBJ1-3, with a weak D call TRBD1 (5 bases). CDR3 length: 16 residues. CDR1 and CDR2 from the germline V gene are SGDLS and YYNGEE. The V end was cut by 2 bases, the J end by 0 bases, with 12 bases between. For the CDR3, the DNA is TGTGCCAGCAGCGTCGAACCAGGGACCTCTGGAAACACCATATATTTT. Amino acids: CASSVEPGTSGNTIYF. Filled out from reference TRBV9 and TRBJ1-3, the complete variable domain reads DSGVTQTPKHLITATGQRVTLRCSPRSGDLSVYWYQQSLDQGLQFLIQYYNGEERAKGNILERFSAQQFPDLHSELNLSSLELGDSALYFCASSVEPGTSGNTIYFGEGSWLTVV.

The CDR3 loop reads CSAMSSGARTDTQYF. CDR3 bases: TGCAGTGCTATGAGCAGCGGGGCTCGCACAGATACGCAGTATTTT. The chain links TRBV20-1 to TRBJ2-3, with TRBD2 matching 7 bases. V lost 4 bases to trimming and J lost 1 base; unmatched junction nucleotides: 8. From germline, CDR1 is DFQATT and CDR2 SNEGSKA (reference sequence). This CDR3 is built from 15 residues.

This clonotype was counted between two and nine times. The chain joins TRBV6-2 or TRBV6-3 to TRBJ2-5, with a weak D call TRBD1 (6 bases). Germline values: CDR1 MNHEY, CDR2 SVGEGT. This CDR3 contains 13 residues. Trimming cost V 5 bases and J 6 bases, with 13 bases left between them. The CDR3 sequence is CASSPRGAQTQYF. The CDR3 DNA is TGTGCCAGCAGTCCCAGGGGCGCACAGACCCAGTACTTC.